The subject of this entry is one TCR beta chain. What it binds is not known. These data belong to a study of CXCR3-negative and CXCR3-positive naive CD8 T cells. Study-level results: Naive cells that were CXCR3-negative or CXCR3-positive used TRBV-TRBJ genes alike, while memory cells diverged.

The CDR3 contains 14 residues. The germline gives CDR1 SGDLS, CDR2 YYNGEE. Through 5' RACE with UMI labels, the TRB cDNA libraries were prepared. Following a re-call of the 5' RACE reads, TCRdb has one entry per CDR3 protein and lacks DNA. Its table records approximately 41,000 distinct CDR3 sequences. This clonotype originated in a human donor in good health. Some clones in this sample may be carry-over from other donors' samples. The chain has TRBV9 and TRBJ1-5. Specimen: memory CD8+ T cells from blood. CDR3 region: CASSVAPTRQPQHF.